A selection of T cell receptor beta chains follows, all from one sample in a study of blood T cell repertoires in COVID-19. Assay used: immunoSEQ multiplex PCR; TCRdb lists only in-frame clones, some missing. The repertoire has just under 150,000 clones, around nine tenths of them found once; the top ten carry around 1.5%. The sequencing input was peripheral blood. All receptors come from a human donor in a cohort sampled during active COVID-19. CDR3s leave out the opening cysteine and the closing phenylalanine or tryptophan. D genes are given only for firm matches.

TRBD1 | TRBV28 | ASSRDSLPGGYGYT
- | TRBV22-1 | PGSSRDRYNEKLF
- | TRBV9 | ASSVGGGASTDTQY
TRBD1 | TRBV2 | ASSQQGVTEAF
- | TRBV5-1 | ASIRWAGRQETQY
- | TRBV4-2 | ASSQGATLYAF
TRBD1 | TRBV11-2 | ASSVDRDYGYT
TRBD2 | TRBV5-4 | ASSLDYGGGETQY
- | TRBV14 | ASSQDPPGHPFQPQH
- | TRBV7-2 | ASSPGQGYGYT
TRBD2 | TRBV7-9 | ASSSSGGATDTQY
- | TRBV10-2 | ASRTIEWETQY
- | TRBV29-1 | SAGAGSYEQY
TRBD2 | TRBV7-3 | ASSPNGGGGVEQF
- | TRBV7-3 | ASSYDRSTYNEQF
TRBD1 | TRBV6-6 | ASRNPQGAGNSPLH
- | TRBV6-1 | ASSELAGYSNQPQH
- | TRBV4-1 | ASSQEIDQTQY
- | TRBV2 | ASSDSGNTEAF
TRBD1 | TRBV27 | ASSPGTGIEQY
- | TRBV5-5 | ASSFGSLYNSPLH
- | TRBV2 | ASSESSVPAGI
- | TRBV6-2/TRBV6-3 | ASSLPNGPAYEQY
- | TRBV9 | ASSDRPDGSSYEQY
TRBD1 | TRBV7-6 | ASSPTGTGIGQPQH
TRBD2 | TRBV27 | ASSLTSGGLPTDTQY
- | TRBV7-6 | ASSLARPSRGTQY
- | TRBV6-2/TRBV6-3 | ASSYRIGSKNIQY
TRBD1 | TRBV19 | ASSARTGGVRGYT
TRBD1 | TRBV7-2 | ASSFSGQGIGGYT
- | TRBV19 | ASSTLAGYNQPQH